This TCR beta chain came from a study of blood T cell repertoires in COVID-19. Study background: The origin of the acute and convalescent COVID-19 samples was the United States, Italy and Spain. T cells, B-cell-depleted T cells, or PBMCs provided the cDNA or gDNA that served as material.

As regards this clone: The identical CDR3 is also encoded by other nucleotide sequences in the sample.

V shed 0 bases and J shed 7 bases, with 12 bases lying between them. There are 14 residues in the CDR3. Germline-derived CDR1 and CDR2 are MNHNS and SASEGT. Per the authors' pipeline: Estimation of nucleated cell counts relied on the amplification of reference gene primers. Sequencing used immunoSEQ multiplex PCR; TCRdb keeps in-frame clones, though not all of them. Clone size and the V and J calls come from that table; the DNA yielded D and trimming. The data contain 200,000 to 300,000 clones, around 90% of them seen just once; the ten biggest clones take up over 1.1%. Sequencing was done on a sample of peripheral blood. The receptor comes from an elderly man with acute or convalescent COVID-19. V and J are TRBV6-1 and TRBJ1-2; D may be TRBD1 (6 bases). CDR3 loop: CASSEAAGEGGYTF. The CDR3 bases are TGTGCCAGCAGTGAAGCGGCAGGGGAGGGTGGCTACACCTTC.